These 5 T cell receptor beta chains originate from one sample sequenced in a study of neurological immune-mediated disorders. TCRdb ran MiXCR on the 5' RACE reads and lists one entry per CDR3 protein. Of just over 95,000 distinct CDR3 sequences listed, roughly 3.5% are singletons. The sequencing input was PBMCs. These receptors all stem from a woman aged 18-35 years with multiple sclerosis.

This clonotype was observed many times. CDR3 amino acids: CASSTRTGTYEQYF. The CDR3 DNA sequence: TGCGCCAGCAGCACCCGGACGGGAACCTACGAGCAGTACTTC. The V call is TRBV5-1, the J call TRBJ2-7; a weak D match, TRBD2 (5 bases). V was pared by 4 bases and J by 2 bases, with 13 bases between. CDR1 and CDR2 (germline): SGHRS, YFSETQ. The CDR3 consists of 14 residues.

A word on this clonotype: A much larger clone is a single base away; this may be a read error. The V gene is TRBV3-1, the J gene TRBJ2-3; D ambiguous. The CDR3 is made up of 13 amino acids. Germline lookup yields CDR1 LGHDT and CDR2 YNNKEL (reference sequence). The DNA of the CDR3 is TGTGCCAACAGCCAATTCGAGCAAGATACGCAGTATTTT. It yields the protein CANSQFEQDTQYF.

This clonotype was detected many times. V gene TRBV20-1 combines with J gene TRBJ1-5, with D hard to call. The CDR3 length is 12 residues. The germline V gene encodes CDR1 DFQATT and CDR2 SNEGSKA (reference sequence). V dropped 5 bases and J dropped 0 bases, with 5 bases sitting between them. The DNA of the CDR3 is TGCAGTGCTTGGCTTAGCAATCAGCCCCAGCATTTT. Amino acids: CSAWLSNQPQHF.

This clonotype was picked up a small number of times. The CDR3 nucleotides read TGTGCCAGCAGTGGCCCACTAGCGGGCGCCGGCTACGAGCAGTACTTC. Encoded protein: CASSGPLAGAGYEQYF. The chain combines TRBV6-5 with TRBJ2-7; 9 positions agree with TRBD2. The CDR3 runs 16 residues. Trimming removed 5 bases from V and 3 bases from J; junction bases left unmatched: 11. The germline CDR1 and CDR2 sequences are MNHEY and SVGAGI.

This clonotype turned up a few times. V gene TRBV15 combines with J gene TRBJ2-1; D may be TRBD2 (6 bases). Looked up from germline, CDR1 is LNHNV and CDR2 is YYDKDF (reference sequence). V dropped 6 bases and J dropped 0 bases, with 6 bases sitting between them. The length of the CDR3 is 13 residues. The CDR3 is CATRRGSYNEQFF. For the CDR3, the DNA is TGTGCCACCAGGCGGGGCTCCTACAATGAGCAGTTCTTC.